This T cell receptor (beta chain) was captured in a study of blood T cell repertoires in COVID-19. In the study overall: Acute and convalescent COVID-19 samples came from the United States, Italy and Spain. Sample material is recorded as cDNA or gDNA derived from T cells, B-cell-depleted T cells, or PBMCs.

CDR3 length: 14 amino acids. Germline-derived CDR1 and CDR2 are MNHNY and SVGAGI (reference sequence). The V end lost 3 bases, the J end lost 3 bases, and 8 bases lay between the germline ends. Original methodology: Amplified reference gene primers provided the basis for estimating nucleated cell counts. Sequenced by immunoSEQ multiplex PCR; TCRdb stores in-frame clones only, minus some. V and J calls and clone size are as listed in that table; D and trimming were resolved from the DNA. The sample includes 170,000 or so clones, about three quarters seen only once; the top ten take 26%. This clone was seen a single time.

Input material: peripheral blood. J is TRBJ2-2 and V is TRBV6-6; D call uncertain. The receptor was isolated from an older woman with acute or convalescent COVID-19. The CDR3 DNA is TGTGCCAGCAGTTATACCACTTACACCGGGGAGCTGTTTTTT. It is translated as CASSYTTYTGELFF.